This TCR beta chain emerged from a study of regulatory T cells in long-lasting Graves disease. Study-level background: The antithyroid drugs taken by newly diagnosed Graves' patients had been used for under 3 months. The study, taken as a whole, reports: Patients with persistent disease shared 2,741 public clonotypes, outpacing the roughly 970 shared by new patients.

V was cut by 2 bases and J by 7 bases, with 14 bases left in between. In germline, CDR1 is SGHTA, CDR2 FQGTGA. CDR3 size: 14 residues. CDR3 regions were amplified by Arm-PCR using iRepertoire HTBI primers to build TCR beta libraries. TCRdb redid the calling of the multiplex PCR reads with MiXCR, one entry per CDR3 protein. The sample yields more than 300,000 distinct CDR3 sequences, about an eighth seen once. There are a few counts of this clonotype. The antigen is unknown. Time point: newly diagnosed GD, antithyroid drugs for less than 3 months. Extracted PBMC RNA gave rise to the TCR library. The same specimen was also included in a second study, on T cells in Graves' hyperthyroidism and ophthalmopathy. That investigation notes: These patients, aged 18 to 65, had recently diagnosed hyperthyroidism lasting under 2 months. During a first-round RT-PCR of the TCR CDR3, the HTBI primer set was used.

This chain joins TRBV7-3 and TRBJ1-1; D unclear. This material consisted of peripheral blood mononuclear cells (PBMCs), taken at new diagnosis, from a patient treated with antithyroid drugs. The sequence was collected from a woman aged 18 to 35 with Graves disease. The DNA of the CDR3 is TGTGCCAGCAGCTTATTCCGGGATCGGGGTGAAGCTTTCTTT. It yields the protein CASSLFRDRGEAFF.